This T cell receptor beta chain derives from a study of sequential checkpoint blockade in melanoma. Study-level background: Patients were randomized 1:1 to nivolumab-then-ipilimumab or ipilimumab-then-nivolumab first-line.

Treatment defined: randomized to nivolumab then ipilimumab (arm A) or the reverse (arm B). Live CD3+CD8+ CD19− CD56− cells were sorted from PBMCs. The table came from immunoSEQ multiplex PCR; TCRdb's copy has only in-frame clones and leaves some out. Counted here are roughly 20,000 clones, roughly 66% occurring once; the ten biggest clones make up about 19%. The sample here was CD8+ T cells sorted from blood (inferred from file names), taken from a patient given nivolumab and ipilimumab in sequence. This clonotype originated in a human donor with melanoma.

CDR3 nucleotide sequence: TGTGCCAGTAGTATGGCGGGATTCTCTGGAAACACCATATATTTT. Encoded protein: CASSMAGFSGNTIYF. The V and J genes are TRBV19 and TRBJ1-3; the D is unclear. In germline, CDR1 is LNHDA, CDR2 SQIVND (reference sequence). The ends were cut back, 3 bases at V and 0 bases at J, with 9 bases in the middle. The CDR3 totals 15 residues.